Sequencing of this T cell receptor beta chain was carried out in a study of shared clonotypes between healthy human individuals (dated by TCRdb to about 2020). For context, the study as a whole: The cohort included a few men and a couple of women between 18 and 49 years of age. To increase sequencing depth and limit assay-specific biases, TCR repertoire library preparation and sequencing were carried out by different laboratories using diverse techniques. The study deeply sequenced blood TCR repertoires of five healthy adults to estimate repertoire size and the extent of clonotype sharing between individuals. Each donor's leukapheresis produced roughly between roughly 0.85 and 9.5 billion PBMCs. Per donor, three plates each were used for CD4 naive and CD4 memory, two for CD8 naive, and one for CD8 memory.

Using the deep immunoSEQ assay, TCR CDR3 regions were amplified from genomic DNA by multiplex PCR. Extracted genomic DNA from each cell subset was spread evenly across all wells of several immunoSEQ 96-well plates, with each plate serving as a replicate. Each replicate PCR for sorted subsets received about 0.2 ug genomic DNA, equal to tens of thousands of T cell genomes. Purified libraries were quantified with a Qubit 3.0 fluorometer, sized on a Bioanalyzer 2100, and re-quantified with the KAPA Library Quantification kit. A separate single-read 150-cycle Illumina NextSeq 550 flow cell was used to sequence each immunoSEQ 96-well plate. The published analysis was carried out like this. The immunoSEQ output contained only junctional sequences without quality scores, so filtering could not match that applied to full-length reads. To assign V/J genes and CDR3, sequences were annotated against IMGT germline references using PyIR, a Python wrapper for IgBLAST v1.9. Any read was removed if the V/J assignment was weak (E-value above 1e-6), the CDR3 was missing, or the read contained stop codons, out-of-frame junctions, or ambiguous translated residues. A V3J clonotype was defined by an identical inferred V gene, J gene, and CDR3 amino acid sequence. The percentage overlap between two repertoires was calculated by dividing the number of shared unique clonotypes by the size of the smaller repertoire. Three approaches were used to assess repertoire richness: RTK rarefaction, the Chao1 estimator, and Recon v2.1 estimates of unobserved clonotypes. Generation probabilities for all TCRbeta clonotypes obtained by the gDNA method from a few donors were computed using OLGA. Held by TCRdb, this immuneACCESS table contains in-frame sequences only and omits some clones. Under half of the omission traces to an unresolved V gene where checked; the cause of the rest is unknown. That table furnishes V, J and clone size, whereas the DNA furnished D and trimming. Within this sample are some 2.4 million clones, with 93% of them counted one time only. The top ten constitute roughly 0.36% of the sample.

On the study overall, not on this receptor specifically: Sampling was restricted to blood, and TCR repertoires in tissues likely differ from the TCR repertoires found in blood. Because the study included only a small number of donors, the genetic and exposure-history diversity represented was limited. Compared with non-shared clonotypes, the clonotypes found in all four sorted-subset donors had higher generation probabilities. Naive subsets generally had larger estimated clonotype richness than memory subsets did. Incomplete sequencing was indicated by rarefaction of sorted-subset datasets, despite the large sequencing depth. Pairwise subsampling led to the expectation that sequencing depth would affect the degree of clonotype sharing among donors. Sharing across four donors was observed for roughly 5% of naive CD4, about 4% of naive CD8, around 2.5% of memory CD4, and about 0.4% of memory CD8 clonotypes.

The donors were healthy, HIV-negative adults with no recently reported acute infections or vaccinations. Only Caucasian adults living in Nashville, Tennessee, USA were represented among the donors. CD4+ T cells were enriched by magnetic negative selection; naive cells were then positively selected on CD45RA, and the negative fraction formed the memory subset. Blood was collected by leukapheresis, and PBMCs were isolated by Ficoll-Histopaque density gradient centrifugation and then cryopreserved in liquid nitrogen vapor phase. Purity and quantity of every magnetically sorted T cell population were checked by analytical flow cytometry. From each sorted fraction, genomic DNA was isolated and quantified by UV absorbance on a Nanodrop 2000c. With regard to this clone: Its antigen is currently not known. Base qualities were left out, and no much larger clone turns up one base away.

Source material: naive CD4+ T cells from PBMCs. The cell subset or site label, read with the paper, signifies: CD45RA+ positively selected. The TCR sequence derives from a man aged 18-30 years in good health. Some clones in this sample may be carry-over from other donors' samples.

The CDR3 loop reads CASTAIKSSYEQYF. Read as DNA, the sequence is TGTGCCAGCACTGCGATAAAAAGCTCCTACGAGCAGTACTTC. The sequence links TRBV6-4 to TRBJ2-7; the D gene assignment is ambiguous. Between the V and J ends, shortened by 7 bases and 0 bases respectively, the junction contains 13 bases. Spanning cysteine to phenylalanine, the CDR3 consists of 14 amino acids. Solely the CDR3 DNA is kept, with 42 bases framed from the first base. CDR1 and CDR2 were assigned from the germline V gene as MRHNA and SNTAGT.